Following are 25 T cell receptor beta chains from one sample sequenced in a study of Ad26.COV2.S vaccination and SARS-CoV-2 variants. The method was immunoSEQ multiplex PCR; TCRdb's version includes in-frame clones alone and lacks a portion of them. The sample carries roughly 250,000 clones, roughly 89% recorded once. Treatment in this sample: roughly 19 received Ad26.COV2.S at low or high dose, single or two shots; five or six received placebo; per-sample allocation not given. All samples were drawn on day 63, counting from the first vaccine or placebo injection. This sample comprised peripheral blood, obtained in a trial of Ad26.COV2.S vaccine versus placebo. These receptors all stem from a person between 18 and 65 years old who received the Ad26.COV2.S COVID-19 vaccine or a placebo.

V is TRBV5-6 and J is TRBJ1-5, with a weak D call TRBD1 (5 bases). V was cut by 0 bases and J by 6 bases, with 16 bases left in between. The length of the CDR3 is 16 residues. The V gene's germline CDR1 is SGHDT and CDR2 YYEEEE. The CDR3 region has the DNA TGTGCCAGCAGCTTGGCCCGGCGGGGGGTCGGTCAGCCCCAGCATTTT. Residues: CASSLARRGVGQPQHF. The whole variable domain, remainder taken from reference TRBV5-6 and TRBJ1-5, is DAGVTQSPTHLIKTRGQQVTLRCSPKSGHDTVSWYQQALGQGPQFIFQYYEEEERQRGNFPDRFSGHQFPNYSSELNVNALLLGDSALYLCASSLARRGVGQPQHFGDGTRLSIL.

Concerning this clone: Other DNA sequences of this sample code for an identical CDR3. V is TRBV3-1 (or the pseudogene TRBV3-2) and J is TRBJ2-3, with D possibly TRBD1 on 6 matching bases. Germline CDR1 is LGHDT and CDR2 is YNNKEL (reference sequence). This CDR3 comprises 15 residues. V lost 1 base and J 2 bases, leaving 10 bases between the germline ends. CDR3 coding DNA: TGTGCCAGCAGCCAAGTGGCAGGGGTCACAGATACGCAGTATTTT. Amino acid sequence: CASSQVAGVTDTQYF.

The chain links TRBV4-3 to TRBJ2-1; 8 nucleotides agree with TRBD2. This CDR3 has 16 amino acids. CDR1 and CDR2 (germline): LGHNA, YSLEER. V was clipped by 0 bases and J by 7 bases; unmatched bases: 8. The CDR3, as DNA: TGCGCCAGCAGCCAAGATTGGCGCGGGGGGATGAATGAGCAGTTCTTC. It specifies CASSQDWRGGMNEQFF.

The chain employs TRBV25-1 and TRBJ2-1; D unclear. V lost 4 bases and J 8 bases, leaving 18 bases between the germline ends. The CDR3 sequence is 15 residues long. Germline values: CDR1 MGHDK, CDR2 SYGVNS. The CDR3 region has the DNA TGTGCCAGCAGTGGGATATTCGGCCTAGGCGATGAGCAGTTCTTC. Its translation is CASSGIFGLGDEQFF.

The chain recombines TRBV4-3 with TRBJ2-1; 7 positions match TRBD1. Germline lookup yields CDR1 LGHNA and CDR2 YSLEER. CDR3 length equals 15 residues. V dropped 3 bases and J dropped 0; count of bases not matched to a gene: 2. The CDR3 is CASSQSGGSYNEQFF. CDR3 coding DNA: TGCGCCAGCAGCCAGTCAGGGGGCTCCTACAATGAGCAGTTCTTC.

The rearrangement uses TRBV9 and TRBJ2-7, with 8 bases matching TRBD1. Losses at the gene ends were 0 bases for V and 4 bases for J; bases not matched to a gene: 6. The CDR3 runs to 15 residues. Germline V lookup: CDR1 SGDLS, CDR2 YYNGEE. CDR3 DNA sequence: TGTGCCAGCAGCGTAGAGGCAGGGGGCGGGTACGAGCAGTACTTC. It yields the protein CASSVEAGGGYEQYF.

J is TRBJ2-7 and V is TRBV12-3 or TRBV12-4; 8 nucleotides align to TRBD1. The V segment lost 5 bases and the J segment 6 bases; nucleotides outside the gene matches: 3. The CDR3 totals 12 residues. The CDR3 coding sequence is TGTGCCAGCAGTATGACAGGGGTCGAGCAGTACTTC. This gives the protein CASSMTGVEQYF.

The chain couples TRBV14 to TRBJ1-2; a weak D match, TRBD1 (5 bases). Per germline, CDR1 SGHDN and CDR2 FVKESK. There are 13 residues in the CDR3. Trimming removed 3 bases at V and 13 bases at J, with 18 bases between. CDR3 in amino acids: CASSQYSGTNPTF. Here the CDR3 DNA reads TGTGCCAGCAGCCAGTACTCCGGGACTAATCCCACCTTC.

This chain connects TRBV19 to TRBJ2-4; D possibly corresponds to TRBD1 (6 bases). This CDR3 is 17 amino acids long. The V end was cut by 3 bases, the J end by 0 bases, with 15 bases between. The V gene's germline CDR1 is LNHDA and CDR2 SQIVND (reference sequence). CDR3 residues: CASSIPRAGEAKNIQYF. Written as DNA, the CDR3 is TGTGCCAGTAGTATTCCCCGAGCAGGGGAAGCCAAAAACATTCAGTACTTC.

The V call is TRBV6-4, the J call TRBJ1-5; D is unclear. The CDR3 consists of 13 residues. CDR1 and CDR2 from the germline V gene are MRHNA and SNTAGT. The germline V and J ends were trimmed by 4 bases and 3 bases, with 7 bases remaining between them. The CDR3 is CASSGQINQPQHF. The CDR3 nucleotides are TGTGCCAGCAGTGGACAAATCAATCAGCCCCAGCATTTT.

The chain joins TRBV5-6 to TRBJ1-3; D remains ambiguous. Germline V gene sequence: CDR1 SGHDT, CDR2 YYEEEE. V dropped 0 bases and J dropped 0 bases, with 4 bases sitting between them. The CDR3 length is 14 residues. The chain's CDR3 is CASSLGLSGNTIYF. CDR3 bases: TGTGCCAGCAGCTTGGGGCTCTCTGGAAACACCATATATTTT.

This clone appeared once. This chain joins TRBV5-1 and TRBJ1-2; D call uncertain. Trimming removed 4 bases from V and 3 bases from J, with 16 bases in between. Per germline, CDR1 SGHRS and CDR2 YFSETQ. The CDR3 loop spans 15 amino acids. The CDR3: CASSPFLGGHYGYTF. In DNA form, the CDR3 reads TGCGCCAGCAGCCCTTTTCTGGGAGGTCACTATGGCTACACCTTC. The variable domain in full, with the rest retrieved from reference TRBV5-1 and TRBJ1-2, is KAGVTQTPRYLIKTRGQQVTLSCSPISGHRSVSWYQQTPGQGLQFLFEYFSETQRNKGNFPGRFSGRQFSNSRSEMNVSTLELGDSALYLCASSPFLGGHYGYTFGSGTRLTVV.

J is TRBJ2-7 and V is TRBV12-3 or TRBV12-4; D is possibly TRBD2 (5 bases). The CDR3 length is 12 residues. V was clipped by 6 bases and J by 5 bases, with 11 bases between them. The CDR3 DNA sequence: TGTGCCAGCAGCCTTGGACTGGACGAGCAGTACGTC. Encoded protein: CASSLGLDEQYV.

The genes are TRBV4-3 and TRBJ1-2, with D hard to call. The CDR3 runs to 13 residues. CDR1 is LGHNA, CDR2 YSLEER, per germline. The V end lost 0 bases, the J end lost 1 base, and 3 bases lay between the germline ends. The CDR3 protein is CASSQDLNYGYTF. In DNA, the CDR3 is TGCGCCAGCAGCCAAGACCTTAACTATGGCTACACCTTC.

This chain joins TRBV18 and TRBJ2-6; possibly TRBD1 for D (5 bases). The V gene's germline CDR1 is KGHSH and CDR2 LQKENI. Trimming stripped 8 bases from V and 0 bases from J, with 11 bases between. The CDR3 runs 15 residues. CDR3 nucleotides: TGTGCCAGCCCTCCGCAGGGCTCTGGGGCCAACGTCCTGACTTTC. Its translation: CASPPQGSGANVLTF.

The chain has TRBV3-1 (or the pseudogene TRBV3-2) and TRBJ2-1, with D perhaps given as TRBD1 or TRBD2 (5 bases each). This CDR3 has 12 residues. In germline, CDR1 is LGHDT, CDR2 YNNKEL (reference sequence). V gave up 2 bases and J gave up 8 bases, with 7 bases separating them. The CDR3 is CASSQMGDEQFF. The CDR3 DNA reads as TGTGCCAGCAGCCAAATGGGGGATGAGCAGTTCTTC.

The rearrangement uses TRBV27 and TRBJ1-4; 8 nucleotides align to TRBD1. CDR3 length equals 17 residues. CDR1 is MNHEY and CDR2 is SMNVEV in the germline V gene (reference sequence). Germline trimming cut 3 bases from V and 4 bases from J; bases unmatched to any gene: 10. CDR3 DNA sequence: TGTGCCAGCAGTTTCATCGGACAGGGCGCCGGTAATGAAAAACTGTTTTTT. As protein: CASSFIGQGAGNEKLFF.

V gene TRBV19 combines with J gene TRBJ2-3; D not resolved. The CDR3 covers 11 residues. V was pared by 5 bases and J by 4 bases, with 4 bases between. CDR1 and CDR2 (germline): LNHDA, SQIVND (reference sequence). CDR3 in DNA: TGTGCCAGTAGTCGCCCAGATACGCAGTATTTT. Translated: CASSRPDTQYF. The whole variable domain, filled in from reference TRBV19 and TRBJ2-3, reads DGGITQSPKYLFRKEGQNVTLSCEQNLNHDAMYWYRQDPGQGLRLIYYSQIVNDFQKGDIAEGYSVSREKKESFPLTVTSAQKNPTAFYLCASSRPDTQYFGPGTRLTVL.

J is TRBJ1-2 and V is TRBV5-8; 10 positions agree with TRBD1. The CDR3 runs 14 residues. Trimming removed 3 bases from V and 5 bases from J; junction bases left unmatched: 4. The V gene's germline CDR1 is SGHTS and CDR2 YDEGEE. The CDR3 DNA follows: TGTGCCAGCAGCTCCCGGACAGGGGGATATGGCTACACCTTC. Its translation is CASSSRTGGYGYTF.

The chain uses TRBV24-1 and TRBJ2-5; the D is unclear. Between the trimmed V and J ends, which lost 3 bases and 7 bases, there was a span of 5 bases. The CDR3 spans 11 residues. CDR1 and CDR2 from the germline V gene are KGHDR and SFDVKD. CDR3 nucleotides: TGTGCCACCAGTGATGGCGGGACCCAGTACTTC. Amino acid sequence: CATSDGGTQYF.

The chain is built from TRBV6-1 and TRBJ2-1; D unresolved. The CDR3 runs to 14 residues. V lost 3 bases and J 7 bases, leaving 13 bases between the germline ends. Germline V CDR1 and CDR2: MNHNS, SASEGT. CDR3: CASSDGRYWNEQFF. In DNA, the CDR3 is TGTGCCAGCAGTGATGGACGGTATTGGAATGAGCAGTTCTTC.

The chain joins TRBV5-1 to TRBJ2-2; D is unclear. Germline values: CDR1 SGHRS, CDR2 YFSETQ. The CDR3 runs 15 residues. Deletions cut 4 bases from V and 3 bases from J, with 13 bases between. The chain's CDR3 is CASSTAVVYTGELFF. DNA of the CDR3: TGCGCCAGCAGCACCGCCGTTGTCTACACCGGGGAGCTGTTTTTT.

The V gene is TRBV5-5, the J gene TRBJ2-4; TRBD1 might be the D (6 bases). The CDR3 covers 16 residues. Germline V gene sequence: CDR1 SGHKS, CDR2 YYEKEE (reference sequence). Trimming took 4 bases from V and 0 from J, leaving 14 bases between them. CDR3 DNA: TGTGCCAGCAGCCCACGGGACACCGTAGCCAAAAACATTCAGTACTTC. Protein product: CASSPRDTVAKNIQYF.

This sequence joins TRBV18 and TRBJ1-5; D remains unclear. Germline CDR1 KGHSH, CDR2 LQKENI. The length of the CDR3 is 16 residues. V was cut by 1 base and J by 4 bases, with 14 bases left in between. CDR3 sequence: CASSPLPVGDNQPQHF. The DNA of the CDR3 is TGTGCCAGCTCACCACTTCCAGTCGGGGATAATCAGCCCCAGCATTTT.

This clone has a single count. The V gene is TRBV27, the J gene TRBJ2-1; 7 nucleotides agree with TRBD2. With V trimmed by 4 bases and J by 4 bases, 10 bases remained unmatched. There are 16 residues in the CDR3. CDR1 MNHEY and CDR2 SMNVEV come from the germline V gene (reference sequence). The DNA of the CDR3 is TGTGCCAGCAGTTCCCGGCGGGGGACCCCTTACAATGAGCAGTTCTTC. This encodes CASSSRRGTPYNEQFF.